Listed here are 13 T cell receptor beta chains from one sample, sequenced in a study of T cell responses to AZD1222 COVID-19 vaccine. The repertoire was sequenced with immunoSEQ multiplex PCR; TCRdb's copy has only in-frame clones and lacks some. The sample records roughly 120,000 clones, roughly 93% being singletons. The material sequenced was peripheral blood, taken 28 days after the second AZD1222 dose. Receptors originate from an adult who received the AZD1222 COVID-19 vaccine.

This clone was seen a handful of times. The gene calls are TRBV11-2 and TRBJ1-1; tentative D call: TRBD1 (6 bases). Germline loops: CDR1 SGHAT, CDR2 FQNNGV. Trimming pared 3 bases from V and 4 bases from J, leaving 18 bases between. The CDR3 extends over 16 amino acids. The CDR3 DNA sequence: TGTGCCAGCAGCTTGGAGGGGGGGCTAAGAAGCACTGAAGCTTTCTTT. Encoded protein: CASSLEGGLRSTEAFF.

The rearrangement links TRBV19 to TRBJ2-7, with 7 bases that match TRBD2. Unmatched junction bases numbered 9, after V lost 3 bases and J lost 4 bases. Looked up from germline, CDR1 is LNHDA and CDR2 is SQIVND (reference sequence). The CDR3 is 15 residues long. The CDR3 region has the DNA TGTGCCAGTAGTATTGGGACGGGGGGATCGTACGAGCAGTACTTC. Its translation is CASSIGTGGSYEQYF.

V usage is TRBV6-6 and J usage is TRBJ2-1; TRBD2 matches 10 bases. The junction had 9 bases not matched to a gene; V was cut back by 7 bases and J by 6 bases. This CDR3 comprises 15 residues. Germline V gives CDR1 MNHNY, CDR2 SVGAGI (reference sequence). Written as DNA, the CDR3 is TGTGCCAGCAAAGGGACTAGCGAATCCCTCAATGAGCAGTTCTTC. Translating gives CASKGTSESLNEQFF.

This sequence joins TRBV5-4 and TRBJ1-2, with 8 bases matching TRBD1. CDR1 and CDR2 from the germline V gene are SGHNT and YYREEE (reference sequence). The CDR3 consists of 14 residues. V dropped 7 bases and J dropped 0; count of bases not matched to a gene: 5. Here the CDR3 reads CASRQGSSNYGYTF. In DNA form, the CDR3 reads TGTGCCAGCCGACAGGGGAGCTCTAACTATGGCTACACCTTC.

The chain joins TRBV27 to TRBJ2-7, with 7 bases matching TRBD1. Unmatched junction bases numbered 5, after V lost 6 bases and J lost 6 bases. The CDR3 contains 12 residues. CDR1 is MNHEY and CDR2 is SMNVEV in the germline V gene (reference sequence). CDR3 DNA: TGTGCCAGCAGGATACAGGGGCGCGAGCAGTACTTC. Translation: CASRIQGREQYF.

This clone occurred a few times. The chain carries TRBV15 and TRBJ2-1; TRBD2 matches at 7 bases. Germline values: CDR1 LNHNV, CDR2 YYDKDF (reference sequence). CDR3 length: 15 amino acids. J gave up 3 bases and V 0 bases, and 2 bases lay outside the gene matches. The CDR3 region has the DNA TGTGCCACCAGCAGAGAAGCGGGGAACTACAATGAGCAGTTCTTC. Translating gives CATSREAGNYNEQFF.

The V and J genes are TRBV19 and TRBJ2-7; D call uncertain. The CDR3 totals 14 residues. From germline, CDR1 is LNHDA and CDR2 SQIVND (reference sequence). The germline V and J ends were trimmed by 3 bases and 0 bases, with 9 bases remaining between them. This chain's CDR3 is CASSINQVSYEQYF. The DNA of the CDR3 is TGTGCCAGTAGTATTAATCAGGTCTCCTACGAGCAGTACTTC.

The CDR3 DNA reads as TGTGCCAGCAGCCAAGGGGGACTATTCTACAATGAGCAGTTCTTC. Protein sequence: CASSQGGLFYNEQFF. The chain recombines TRBV3-1 (or the pseudogene TRBV3-2) with TRBJ2-1; TRBD2 aligns across 7 bases. The trim removed 1 base at V and 3 bases at J, leaving 3 bases unmatched. Germline CDR1 and CDR2: LGHDT and YNNKEL (reference sequence). This CDR3 is built from 15 residues.

V gene TRBV7-3 combines with J gene TRBJ2-1; 11 positions match TRBD2. Germline V gene data show CDR1 as SGHTA and CDR2 as FQGTGA. The junction had 4 bases not matched to a gene; V was cut back by 1 base and J by 5 bases. The CDR3 length is 16 residues. The CDR3: CASSLKGTSGNNEQFF. DNA of the CDR3: TGTGCCAGCAGCTTAAAGGGGACTAGCGGAAACAATGAGCAGTTCTTC.

The chain joins TRBV7-9 to TRBJ2-7; tentative D call: TRBD1 (6 bases). The CDR3 is 14 amino acids. CDR1 SEHNR and CDR2 FQNEAQ come from the germline V gene (reference sequence). The ends were cut back, 1 base at V and 4 bases at J, with 11 bases in the middle. The CDR3 region is CASSLDRVGYEQYF. The CDR3 nucleotides are TGTGCCAGCAGCTTAGACAGGGTAGGGTACGAGCAGTACTTC.

The rearrangement links TRBV24-1 to TRBJ2-3; D perhaps matches TRBD2 (6 bases). CDR3 length: 15 amino acids. The V end lost 6 bases, the J end lost 0 bases, and 12 bases lay between the germline ends. The germline CDR1 and CDR2 sequences are KGHDR and SFDVKD. CDR3 nucleotides: TGTGCCACCAGTTGGGCTAGCGAAAGCACAGATACGCAGTATTTT. The encoded protein is CATSWASESTDTQYF.

The chain uses TRBV10-1 and TRBJ1-2, with 7 bases matching TRBD1. Losses at the gene ends were 4 bases for V and 1 base for J; bases not matched to a gene: 6. Germline loops: CDR1 WNHNN, CDR2 SYGVQD (reference sequence). CDR3 length equals 15 residues. CDR3 DNA sequence: TGCGCCAGCAGTGCCCGACAGGGCGGTAACTATGGCTACACCTTC. The encoded protein is CASSARQGGNYGYTF.

The chain employs TRBV5-6 and TRBJ1-6, with 8 bases aligning to TRBD1. Germline-derived CDR1 and CDR2 are SGHDT and YYEEEE. V was clipped by 1 base and J by 4 bases; unmatched bases: 10. There are 18 residues in the CDR3. The CDR3 nucleotides are TGTGCCAGCAGCTTGTATCGGCTACAGGGGGAATATAATTCACCCCTCCACTTT. Its protein is CASSLYRLQGEYNSPLHF.